This T cell receptor beta chain was recovered during a study of regulatory dendritic cells for organ transplantation (dated by TCRdb to the late 2010s). A note on the overall study: Sorted naive and memory CD4+ and CD8+ T cells had their TCRbeta repertoires sequenced both before and after allostimulation with either regulatory or mature dendritic cells. Results the study describes overall, beyond this receptor: Among the resting subsets, the most alloreactive TCR clonotypes were found in memory CD8+ T cells. Only a couple of subjects were sequenced, and considerable between-individual heterogeneity in the alloreactive memory CD8+ T cell pool was noted by the authors. The repertoires of naive CD4+ and CD8+ T cells were highly diverse, while memory cell repertoires were less diverse, with memory CD8+ cells being the most oligoclonal. Allostimulation expanded memory CD8+ clones in both subjects, but regulatory dendritic cells appeared to induce more limited expansion than mature dendritic cells.

V lost 2 bases and J lost 3 bases; the stretch between them is 16 bases long. CDR1 and CDR2 are read off the germline V gene (reference sequence) as GTSNPN and SVGIG. From the cysteine through the phenylalanine, the CDR3 covers 16 amino acids. Just CDR3 DNA is preserved here, 48 bases in frame from base 1. In the case of this clone: What antigen it recognizes has not been identified. No much larger clonotype is one base removed from it; base qualities were not supplied.

FACS was used to sort CD4+ or CD8+ cells into naive T cells (CD45RA+) and memory T cells (CD45RO+). Two healthy control subjects provided the T cells used for TCR sequencing. Sorted T cell subsets that were not stimulated were used as baseline controls for the mixed lymphocyte reactions. The Qiagen DNeasy Blood & Tissue Kit was used for extraction of genomic DNA. A multiplexed two-step PCR with Vbeta-specific forward primers and Jbeta-specific reverse primers was used to amplify the TCRbeta CDR3 regions. The TCRbeta libraries were sequenced on an Illumina instrument via the immunoSEQ service. The study's processing was this. IMGT annotation was used to assign V, D and J genes, and synthetic CDR3 analogues were used to correct the counts for multiplex PCR bias. The immunoSEQ Analyzer calculated repertoire clonality as one minus the normalized Shannon entropy. Whether a clone counted as expanded was decided by Fisher's exact test with Benjamini-Hochberg false discovery rate control and a two-tailed cutoff of P<0.01. In its TCRdb copy, this immuneACCESS table keeps in-frame sequences only and misses some clones. Where compared with another copy, unresolved V genes explain less than half of these, and the others have no known cause. Clonal size and the V and J genes are those of that table, whereas D and trimming came from the DNA. This sample holds just under 30,000 clones; 60% to 80% were observed only once. The ten largest clones take up 2% to 2.5% of the sample.

Sequenced material: memory CD4+ T cells from blood. According to the study, the label for this sample's cell subset or site signals: CD45RO+ memory T cells. The rearranged segments are TRBV30 and TRBJ2-2; a tentative D call is TRBD2 (6 bases match). This receptor was identified in a human donor in good health. The DNA reads as follows: TGTGCCTGGAGTAGGAGTCGGGGGTCTTACACCGGGGAGCTGTTTTTT. Its product reads: CAWSRSRGSYTGELFF.